Sequencing of this T cell receptor beta chain was carried out in a study of T cell responses to AZD1222 COVID-19 vaccine. Findings of the study overall: Spike regions recognized by vaccine-associated CD4 TCRs spanned the protein, led by 160-218 and 743-854.

Germline CDR1 MDHEN, CDR2 SYDVKM. With 5 bases removed from V and 5 bases from J, the gap between germline ends came to 21 bases. CDR3 length equals 16 residues. The table lists this clone with a count of one. Antigen specificity is unknown. TCRdb keeps only in-frame clones here, not all; method: immunoSEQ multiplex PCR. This table holds 200,000 or so clones, 85% to 95% found once. Sequencing used peripheral blood, obtained on day 0 of MenACWY control vaccination. This clonotype was obtained from an adult in good health. V gene TRBV28 combines with J gene TRBJ2-5; D may match TRBD1 or TRBD2 (6 bases each). Written as DNA, the CDR3 is TGTGCCAGCAGTCGGGGGCGCGGGGCCGTTTCGGAGACCCAGTACTTC. Translating it yields CASSRGRGAVSETQYF. Full variable domain (rest looked up from reference TRBV28 and TRBJ2-5): DVKVTQSSRYLVKRTGEKVFLECVQDMDHENMFWYRQDPGLGLRLIYFSYDVKMKEKGDIPEGYSVSREKKERFSLILESASTNQTSMYLCASSRGRGAVSETQYFGPGTRLLVL.